This record covers a single TCR beta chain. The data originate from a study of blood T cell repertoires in COVID-19. Study details: Sources were T cells, B-cell-depleted T cells, or PBMCs; the material itself was cDNA or gDNA.

Authors' data handling: The assay estimated nucleated cells by amplifying reference gene primers. The table came from immunoSEQ multiplex PCR; TCRdb's copy has only in-frame clones and leaves some out. That table supplies the V and J calls and clone size; D and trimming were determined from the DNA. The data show around 220,000 clones, more than 60% seen once. The CDR3 consists of 14 residues. V lost 5 bases and J 8 bases, leaving 16 bases between the germline ends. Germline values: CDR1 SGDLS, CDR2 YYNGEE. The sample was peripheral blood. The chain recombines TRBV9 with TRBJ2-2, with D perhaps matching TRBD2 (5 bases). The sequence was collected from a woman aged 40 to 49 with active or convalescent COVID-19. This CDR3 is CASSEYLAAGELFF. In DNA form, the CDR3 reads TGTGCCAGCAGTGAATACCTAGCCGCTGGGGAGCTGTTTTTT.